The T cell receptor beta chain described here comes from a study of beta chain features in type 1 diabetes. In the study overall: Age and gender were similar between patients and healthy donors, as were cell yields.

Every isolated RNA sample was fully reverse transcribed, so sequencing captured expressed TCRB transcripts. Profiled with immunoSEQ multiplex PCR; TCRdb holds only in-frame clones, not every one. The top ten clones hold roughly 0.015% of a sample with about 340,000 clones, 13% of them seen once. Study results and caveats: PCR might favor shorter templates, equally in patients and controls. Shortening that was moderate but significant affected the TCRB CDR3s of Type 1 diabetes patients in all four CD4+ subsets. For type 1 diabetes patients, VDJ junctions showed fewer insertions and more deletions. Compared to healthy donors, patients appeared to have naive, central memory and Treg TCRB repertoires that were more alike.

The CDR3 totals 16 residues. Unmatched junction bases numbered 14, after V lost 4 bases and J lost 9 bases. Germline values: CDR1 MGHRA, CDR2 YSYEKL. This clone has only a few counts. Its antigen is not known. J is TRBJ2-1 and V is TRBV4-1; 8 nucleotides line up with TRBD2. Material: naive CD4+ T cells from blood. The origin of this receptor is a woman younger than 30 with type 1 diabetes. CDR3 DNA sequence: TGCGCCAGCAGCCTCCAGACCAGCGGGAGTTTCTTTGAGCAGTTCTTC. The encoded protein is CASSLQTSGSFFEQFF.